This T cell receptor beta chain was captured by sequencing in a study of blood T cell repertoires in COVID-19. At the level of the study: Samples of COVID-19 (acute and convalescent) were obtained from the United States, Italy and Spain.

This CDR3 has 14 residues. From germline, CDR1 is LGHNA and CDR2 YSLEER. As regards this clone: At one boundary the junction diverges from the germline segment, which might be a read error.

The assay was immunoSEQ multiplex PCR, and TCRdb's table has in-frame clones only and misses some. In the table there are 110,000 to 150,000 clones, around 79% of which are singletons. Sequences were obtained from peripheral blood. V is TRBV4-3 and J is TRBJ2-3; D is possibly TRBD1 (6 bases). The TCR was taken from a woman between 65 and 79 years old with COVID-19, enrolled during active disease. CDR3 sequence: CASSQELETGTQYF. As DNA, the CDR3 is TGCGCCAGCAGCCAAGAATTGGAGACAGGTACGCAGTATTTT.